Below, 27 T cell receptor beta chains from the same sample are listed, as sequenced in a study of cytomegalovirus exposure and HLA in healthy donors (dated by TCRdb to the late 2010s). Library preparation was by the immunoSEQ multiplex PCR assay. The multiplex PCR relied on a mix of 60 forward primers for TCR Vbeta segments and 13 reverse primers for TCR Jbeta segments. Entries here come from immuneACCESS through TCRdb and include only in-frame sequences with V and J called. Some clones fail to appear in such tables; in the studies checked, an unresolved V gene covers under half of the shortfall, and the cause of the remainder is unknown. Present in this sample are around 65,000 clones, approximately 85% of which were seen just once. The ten largest clones represent roughly 10% of the sample. Sequenced sample: PBMCs. These receptors came from a female donor in good health and CMV-seronegative.

The chain joins TRBV7-8 to TRBJ2-3; 15 positions agree with TRBD2. The V gene end was trimmed by 10 bases and the J gene end by 10 bases; junction bases not matched to a gene: 9. Germline-derived CDR1 and CDR2 are SGHVS and FQNEAQ. The CDR3 has 14 residues. CDR3 DNA: TGTGCCACCGGGACTAGCGGGAGGTGGGATGCGCAGTATTTT. This codes for CATGTSGRWDAQYF.

This clone has a handful of counts. CDR3 in amino acids: CASSLELAGNYGYTF. In nucleotides, the CDR3 is TGTGCCAGCAGCTTAGAGCTTGCGGGAAACTATGGCTACACCTTC. The genes are TRBV7-9 and TRBJ1-2; D is unresolved. Germline assignment: CDR1 SEHNR and CDR2 FQNEAQ (reference sequence). Trimming cost V 1 base and J 2 bases, with 11 bases left between them. The length of the CDR3 is 15 residues.

The rearrangement joins TRBV27 to TRBJ2-7; 7 bases line up with TRBD1. The CDR3 sequence is 13 residues long. With V trimmed by 8 bases and J by 3 bases, 7 bases remained unmatched. The V gene's germline CDR1 is MNHEY and CDR2 SMNVEV (reference sequence). The CDR3 loop is CASGRTGLYEQYF. As DNA, the CDR3 is TGTGCCAGCGGACGGACAGGACTCTACGAGCAGTACTTC.

This clone was counted a single time. J is TRBJ1-2 and V is TRBV7-2; D gene unclear. Germline CDR1 reads SGHTA; CDR2 reads FQGNSA. V lost 5 bases and J 1 base, leaving 11 bases between the germline ends. This CDR3 contains 14 residues. CDR3 in amino acids: CASSLSVINYGYTF. The DNA of the CDR3 is TGTGCCAGCAGCCTCTCCGTTATTAACTATGGCTACACCTTC.

The chain has TRBV5-6 and TRBJ1-6; a possible D gene is TRBD1 (5 bases). Looked up from germline, CDR1 is SGHDT and CDR2 is YYEEEE. Trimming pared 4 bases from V and 9 bases from J, leaving 20 bases between. The CDR3 runs to 16 residues. CDR3 amino acids: CASSQIAAGIGSPLHF. In DNA form, the CDR3 reads TGTGCCAGCAGCCAAATTGCCGCAGGGATTGGTTCACCCCTCCACTTT. The entire variable domain, with the rest obtained from reference TRBV5-6 and TRBJ1-6, is as follows: DAGVTQSPTHLIKTRGQQVTLRCSPKSGHDTVSWYQQALGQGPQFIFQYYEEEERQRGNFPDRFSGHQFPNYSSELNVNALLLGDSALYLCASSQIAAGIGSPLHFGNGTRLTVT.

The chain employs TRBV29-1 and TRBJ2-7; TRBD2 matches at 8 bases. The V segment lost 3 bases and the J segment 2 bases; nucleotides outside the gene matches: 9. Germline lookup yields CDR1 SQVTM and CDR2 ANQGSEA. The CDR3 is made up of 15 amino acids. The CDR3 is CSVDLPSGFTYEQYF. The CDR3 region has the DNA TGCAGCGTTGACCTCCCTAGCGGGTTCACCTACGAGCAGTACTTC.

This clone was observed a handful of times. This chain links TRBV4-1 with TRBJ2-4, with D possibly matching TRBD1 (5 bases). CDR1 is MGHRA and CDR2 is YSYEKL in the germline V gene. CDR3 length equals 15 residues. Trimming pared 0 bases from V and 9 bases from J, leaving 15 bases between. CDR3 bases: TGCGCCAGCAGCCAAGATCGGCAGTTAAGGGGCATTCAGTACTTC. This encodes CASSQDRQLRGIQYF.

This chain connects TRBV18 to TRBJ2-3; 10 bases align to TRBD2. Germline CDR1 reads KGHSH; CDR2 reads LQKENI. The CDR3 sequence is 16 residues long. Trimming removed 1 base from V and 7 bases from J; junction bases left unmatched: 8. CDR3 sequence: CASSPRSSGGGNTQYF. The CDR3 DNA is TGTGCCAGCTCACCACGGTCTAGCGGGGGAGGGAATACGCAGTATTTT. The variable domain in full, with the rest retrieved from reference TRBV18 and TRBJ2-3, is NAGVMQNPRHLVRRRGQEARLRCSPMKGHSHVYWYRQLPEEGLKFMVYLQKENIIDESGMPKERFSAEFPKEGPSILRIQQVVRGDSAAYFCASSPRSSGGGNTQYFGPGTRLTVL.

This clone was found once. The rearrangement links TRBV7-3 to TRBJ2-1; possibly TRBD1 for D (6 bases). This CDR3 contains 17 residues. The V end lost 2 bases, the J end lost 4 bases, and 18 bases lay between the germline ends. CDR1 and CDR2 (germline): SGHTA, FQGTGA. The CDR3 DNA is TGTGCCAGCAGCTTACAGGGCTTCCCAGGGGTTTACAATGAGCAGTTCTTC. Protein: CASSLQGFPGVYNEQFF.

This clone was seen just once. The chain uses TRBV19 and TRBJ2-2; 10 bases are shared with TRBD2. CDR3 length: 17 residues. The germline CDR1 and CDR2 sequences are LNHDA and SQIVND (reference sequence). V dropped 3 bases and J dropped 7; count of bases not matched to a gene: 11. CDR3 protein: CASSIRRAGGLFGELFF. CDR3 sequence (DNA): TGTGCCAGTAGTATTCGCCGAGCGGGGGGGCTCTTCGGGGAGCTGTTTTTT.

The chain couples TRBV27 to TRBJ2-3; 12 bases agree with TRBD2. Trimming at V came to 6 bases and at J to 4 bases, leaving 20 bases not matched to a gene. CDR1 and CDR2 (germline): MNHEY, SMNVEV (reference sequence). This CDR3 region has 20 residues. For the CDR3, the DNA is TGTGCCAGCAGATCTTATTGGGGTCCGACTAGCGGGGGTCGGCCAGATACGCAGTATTTT. Protein product: CASRSYWGPTSGGRPDTQYF.

The rearrangement links TRBV6-1 to TRBJ2-1, with D perhaps TRBD2 (5 bases). The CDR3 is made up of 14 amino acids. V lost 10 bases and J lost 1, with 14 bases in between. Germline CDR1 MNHNS, CDR2 SASEGT. The CDR3 loop reads CANQRVGSYNEQFF. The CDR3 region has the DNA TGTGCCAACCAGAGGGTGGGGTCCTACAATGAGCAGTTCTTC.

This clone has a single count. This chain joins TRBV7-2 and TRBJ2-2; the D is unclear. Germline CDR1 is SGHTA and CDR2 is FQGNSA. Trimming cost V 7 bases and J 9 bases, with 15 bases left between them. The CDR3 contains 13 residues. DNA of the CDR3: TGTGCCAGCACCCCACCCGCGGTCCGGGAGCTGTTTTTT. Translating it yields CASTPPAVRELFF.

V usage is TRBV18 and J usage is TRBJ2-1; weak D call: TRBD1 (5 bases). This CDR3 is 17 amino acids long. Germline assignment: CDR1 KGHSH and CDR2 LQKENI. Trimming removed 0 bases from V and 5 bases from J, with 17 bases in between. CDR3 sequence reads: CASSPPGALVSNNEQFF. In DNA form, the CDR3 reads TGTGCCAGCTCACCACCAGGGGCGCTAGTCTCTAACAATGAGCAGTTCTTC.

This clone was counted between two and nine times. This chain uses TRBV28 with TRBJ1-1; D not certain. The CDR3 spans 13 residues. CDR1 and CDR2 (germline): MDHEN, SYDVKM. Trimming pared 3 bases from V and 1 base from J, leaving 6 bases between. The CDR3: CASSFVRNTEAFF. CDR3 bases: TGTGCCAGCAGTTTCGTTAGGAACACTGAAGCTTTCTTT.

J is TRBJ2-2 and V is TRBV4-3; a weak D match, TRBD2 (7 bases). With 1 base removed from V and 4 bases from J, the gap between germline ends came to 13 bases. From germline, CDR1 is LGHNA and CDR2 YSLEER. The CDR3 covers 16 residues. CDR3 sequence reads: CASSQVPGEGTGELFF. DNA of the CDR3: TGCGCCAGCAGCCAAGTTCCAGGGGAGGGCACCGGGGAGCTGTTTTTT.

The chain links TRBV5-5 to TRBJ2-3; a possible D gene is TRBD2 (6 bases). CDR1 and CDR2 (germline): SGHKS, YYEKEE (reference sequence). The CDR3 is 15 amino acids. Trimming left V 3 bases short and J 9 bases short, with 20 bases between. CDR3 sequence: CASSSGVLGLQTQYF. The CDR3 nucleotides are TGTGCCAGCAGCTCGGGGGTTCTCGGACTCCAAACGCAGTATTTT.

This clone was detected once. The chain combines TRBV28 with TRBJ2-1; TRBD2 matches 14 bases. V dropped 4 bases and J dropped 10; count of bases not matched to a gene: 21. The germline CDR1 and CDR2 sequences are MDHEN and SYDVKM. The CDR3 spans 20 residues. This CDR3 is CASSSIGTQTSGRARREQFF. The CDR3 DNA sequence: TGTGCCAGCAGTTCTATAGGGACCCAGACTAGCGGGAGGGCCAGGCGAGAGCAGTTCTTC. Full variable domain (outside the CDR3, taken from reference TRBV28 and TRBJ2-1): DVKVTQSSRYLVKRTGEKVFLECVQDMDHENMFWYRQDPGLGLRLIYFSYDVKMKEKGDIPEGYSVSREKKERFSLILESASTNQTSMYLCASSSIGTQTSGRARREQFFGPGTRLTVL.

This chain links TRBV5-4 with TRBJ2-5, with D possibly TRBD1 on 5 matching bases. This CDR3 has 14 amino acids. Trimming took off 5 bases at V and 5 bases at J, with 16 bases between the two ends. Per the germline V gene, CDR1 is SGHNT and CDR2 is YYREEE (reference sequence). CDR3 sequence (DNA): TGTGCCAGCAGTTTGAAGCAGGGTGGGGAGACCCAGTACTTC. Translated, it gives CASSLKQGGETQYF.

The chain recombines TRBV5-8 with TRBJ2-1, with TRBD2 identical over 7 bases. The J segment lost 7 bases and the V segment lost 7 bases, leaving 5 bases of the junction unmatched. This CDR3 comprises 12 residues. The germline V gene has CDR1 SGHTS and CDR2 YDEGEE. The CDR3 DNA reads as TGTGCCAGCCGTTCCGGGGGGAATGAGCAGTTCTTC. Its translation: CASRSGGNEQFF.

The chain employs TRBV7-9 and TRBJ1-2, with D possibly TRBD1 on 6 matching bases. Germline V gene lookup returns CDR1 SEHNR and CDR2 FQNEAQ (reference sequence). There are 13 residues in the CDR3. The CDR3 DNA follows: TGTTCCGGCCGGGACACCACTAACTATGGCTACACCTTC. This translates into CSGRDTTNYGYTF. The whole variable domain, filled in from reference TRBV7-9 and TRBJ1-2, reads DTGVSQNPRHKITKRGQNVTFRCDPISEHNRLYWYRQTLGQGPEFLTYFQNEAQLEKSRLLSDRFSAERPKGSFSTLEIQRTEQGDSAMYLCSGRDTTNYGYTFGSGTRLTVV.

This clone was seen just once. V is TRBV6-1 and J is TRBJ2-7; TRBD1 matches at 7 bases. The CDR3 runs 14 residues. Germline CDR1 reads MNHNS; CDR2 reads SASEGT. After removal of 5 bases from V and 7 bases from J, the junction contained 11 bases not matched to a gene. For the CDR3, the DNA is TGTGCCAGCAGTTCCCCGGGACAGTTGGGAGAGCAGTACTTC. The encoded protein is CASSSPGQLGEQYF.

V is TRBV19 and J is TRBJ1-1; 9 positions match TRBD1. The CDR3 spans 13 residues. V lost 5 bases, J lost 4 bases, and 2 bases stayed unmatched. The germline CDR1 and CDR2 sequences are LNHDA and SQIVND (reference sequence). CDR3 amino acids: CASSRQGGTEAFF. The CDR3 bases are TGTGCCAGTAGTCGACAGGGGGGCACTGAAGCTTTCTTT.

This clone is a singleton in its sample. The chain has TRBV4-1 and TRBJ2-5; 12 positions agree with TRBD1. Germline V gives CDR1 MGHRA, CDR2 YSYEKL. CDR3 length: 16 residues. V shed 0 bases and J 4 bases; nucleotides not matched to a gene: 3. In nucleotides, the CDR3 is TGCGCCAGCAGCCAAGATGGGGACAGGGGGCGAGAGACCCAGTACTTC. Translating it yields CASSQDGDRGRETQYF.

The J gene is TRBJ1-4, the V gene TRBV7-8; D gene uncertain. CDR1 is SGHVS, CDR2 FQNEAQ, per germline. The CDR3 covers 13 residues. Trimming cost V 5 bases and J 7 bases, with 11 bases left between them. CDR3: CASSPGISEKLFF. CDR3 nucleotide sequence: TGTGCCAGCAGCCCCGGGATATCTGAAAAACTGTTTTTT.

The chain links TRBV29-1 to TRBJ1-4; D unclear. Germline lookup yields CDR1 SQVTM and CDR2 ANQGSEA. This CDR3 spans 15 amino acids. V was shortened by 1 base and J by 5 bases, with 14 bases between the two germline ends. DNA of the CDR3: TGCAGCGTTGAAGTTCTAATCGCGTCAAATGAAAAACTGTTTTTT. As protein: CSVEVLIASNEKLFF.

This sequence joins TRBV19 and TRBJ1-1; TRBD1 is a possible D gene (6 bases). V was clipped by 3 bases and J by 7 bases, with 15 bases between them. The CDR3 extends over 14 amino acids. The germline CDR1 and CDR2 sequences are LNHDA and SQIVND (reference sequence). CDR3 bases: TGTGCCAGTAGTATCGACGGACAGCCGGATGAAGCTTTCTTT. As protein: CASSIDGQPDEAFF.